These T cell receptor beta chains were read from a single sample in a study of T-cell memory formation after mild COVID-19. TCRdb re-called the 5' RACE reads through MiXCR, storing one row per CDR3 protein. Of fewer than 300,000 distinct CDR3 sequences in the sample, roughly 18% were seen once. Sequenced sample: PBMCs or a T cell subset sorted from them (not recorded which). These receptors all come from a man aged 18 to 29 who had mild COVID-19 (a few samples of this study predate the infection). Cell type and time point are not known. Each CDR3 is given with its conserved first and last residue. D genes are given only for firm matches. Clone sizes are given selectively: once, few, many, or a class where the clone is expanded.

V gene: TRBV3-1; clone size: few; J gene: TRBJ2-3; D gene: TRBD2; CDR3 DNA: TGTGCCAGCAGCCAAATAGCGGGGTCCTCCACAGATACGCAGTATTTT; CDR3 protein: CASSQIAGSSTDTQYF
V gene: TRBV20-1; clone size: .; J gene: TRBJ1-1; D gene: .; CDR3 DNA: TGCAGTGCTGTACAGTACACTGAAGCTTTCTTT; CDR3 protein: CSAVQYTEAFF
V gene: TRBV7-9; clone size: .; J gene: TRBJ1-5; D gene: .; CDR3 DNA: TGTGCCAGTAGCCGGTGGCAGGAGCCCCAGCATTTT; CDR3 protein: CASSRWQEPQHF
V gene: TRBV5-1; clone size: .; J gene: TRBJ2-1; D gene: .; CDR3 DNA: TGCGCCAGCAGGTCTACAGGGCTGGGGAATGAGCAGTTCTTC; CDR3 protein: CASRSTGLGNEQFF
V gene: TRBV7-2; clone size: few; J gene: TRBJ1-2; D gene: .; CDR3 DNA: TGTGCCAGCCGTCAGGGAGGCTATGGCTACACCTTC; CDR3 protein: CASRQGGYGYTF
V gene: TRBV7-2; clone size: .; J gene: TRBJ2-5; D gene: .; CDR3 DNA: TGTGCCAGCAGCTTGGAAAGGGTAGAGACCCAGTACTTC; CDR3 protein: CASSLERVETQYF
V gene: TRBV6-5; clone size: .; J gene: TRBJ2-1; D gene: TRBD2; CDR3 DNA: TGTGCCAGCAGTTACTCGATGATCGGGACTAGCGGGAGATATGAGCAGTTCTTC; CDR3 protein: CASSYSMIGTSGRYEQFF
V gene: TRBV7-2; clone size: few; J gene: TRBJ1-5; D gene: .; CDR3 DNA: TGTGCCAGCAGCCAAAATGCCGCCGGGGGCAATCAGCCCCAGCATTTT; CDR3 protein: CASSQNAAGGNQPQHF
V gene: TRBV13; clone size: few; J gene: TRBJ1-4; D gene: .; CDR3 DNA: TGTGCCAGCAGCGCTATGGGGTCAGGGAATGAAAAACTGTTTTTT; CDR3 protein: CASSAMGSGNEKLFF
V gene: TRBV6-1; clone size: few; J gene: TRBJ2-3; D gene: .; CDR3 DNA: TGTGCCAGCAGTGAAGCGGGGTTCACGCAGTATTTT; CDR3 protein: CASSEAGFTQYF
V gene: TRBV9; clone size: .; J gene: TRBJ2-2; D gene: .; CDR3 DNA: TGTGCCAGCAGCCAAACAGTGGCGGTAGAGAACACCGGGGAGCTGTTTTTT; CDR3 protein: CASSQTVAVENTGELFF
V gene: TRBV2; clone size: .; J gene: TRBJ1-6; D gene: TRBD1; CDR3 DNA: TGTGCCAGCAGTGATACAGGGGGCGCGACCCTCCACTTT; CDR3 protein: CASSDTGGATLHF
V gene: TRBV10-3; clone size: once; J gene: TRBJ2-2; D gene: TRBD1; CDR3 DNA: TGTGCCATAAAGGGACAGGGGAATTCCGGGGAGCTGTTTTTT; CDR3 protein: CAIKGQGNSGELFF
V gene: TRBV7-2; clone size: few; J gene: TRBJ2-5; D gene: TRBD2; CDR3 DNA: TGTGCCAGCAGCTTGAGAGGGGAGGGACTAGCGGCCGAGACCCAGTACTTC; CDR3 protein: CASSLRGEGLAAETQYF
V gene: TRBV7-3; clone size: many; J gene: TRBJ1-2; D gene: .; CDR3 DNA: TGTGCCAGCAGGTTGACAGGAGTGAACTATGGCTACACCTTC; CDR3 protein: CASRLTGVNYGYTF
V gene: TRBV20-1; clone size: .; J gene: TRBJ2-6; D gene: .; CDR3 DNA: TGCAGTGCTGCTAGGCTCTCTGGGGCCAACGTCCTGACTTTC; CDR3 protein: CSAARLSGANVLTF
V gene: TRBV7-9; clone size: .; J gene: TRBJ2-6; D gene: TRBD2; CDR3 DNA: TGTGCCAGCAGCTTTCTGTGGATGCGGGAGTCCGGGGCCAACGTCCTGACTTTC; CDR3 protein: CASSFLWMRESGANVLTF
V gene: TRBV11-2; clone size: .; J gene: TRBJ2-3; D gene: .; CDR3 DNA: TGTGCCAGCACCCGGGCGGGAACAGATACGCAGTATTTT; CDR3 protein: CASTRAGTDTQYF
V gene: TRBV6-5; clone size: few; J gene: TRBJ1-1; D gene: TRBD1; CDR3 DNA: TGTGCCAGCACCCCATCCCCGACAGGGAGGCACACTGAAGCTTTCTTT; CDR3 protein: CASTPSPTGRHTEAFF
V gene: TRBV7-8; clone size: few; J gene: TRBJ1-4; D gene: TRBD1; CDR3 DNA: TGTGCCAGCAGCCGGACAGGGTACGAAAAACTGTTTTTT; CDR3 protein: CASSRTGYEKLFF
V gene: TRBV5-6; clone size: few; J gene: TRBJ2-7; D gene: .; CDR3 DNA: TGTGCCAGCAGTTTAGCAGGACGCGAGCAGTACTTC; CDR3 protein: CASSLAGREQYF
V gene: TRBV29-1; clone size: few; J gene: TRBJ1-3; D gene: TRBD1; CDR3 DNA: TGCAGCGTCTGGGACAGGGCGGGGAACACCATATATTTT; CDR3 protein: CSVWDRAGNTIYF
V gene: TRBV6-2/TRBV6-3; clone size: .; J gene: TRBJ2-7; D gene: .; CDR3 DNA: TGTGCCAGCAGTCCGCGTTGGGTCACCTACGAGCAGTACTTC; CDR3 protein: CASSPRWVTYEQYF
V gene: TRBV3-1; clone size: .; J gene: TRBJ1-6; D gene: .; CDR3 DNA: TGTGCCAGCAGCCAAGGATATGGCAGGAATTCACCCCTCCACTTT; CDR3 protein: CASSQGYGRNSPLHF
V gene: TRBV6-2/TRBV6-3; clone size: many; J gene: TRBJ2-1; D gene: .; CDR3 DNA: TGTGCCAGCAGCCCCACCTACAATGAGCAGTTCTTC; CDR3 protein: CASSPTYNEQFF
V gene: TRBV20-1; clone size: .; J gene: TRBJ2-3; D gene: .; CDR3 DNA: TGCAGTGCTAGGGCAGTAGAGGGGGCAGATACGCAGTATTTT; CDR3 protein: CSARAVEGADTQYF
V gene: TRBV10-3; clone size: .; J gene: TRBJ2-7; D gene: TRBD2; CDR3 DNA: TGTGCCATCAGAGGGACTAGCGGGGCCTACGAGCAGTACTTC; CDR3 protein: CAIRGTSGAYEQYF
V gene: TRBV20-1; clone size: few; J gene: TRBJ2-6; D gene: TRBD1; CDR3 DNA: TGCAGTGCGGGGCAGGGGGCTGGGGCCAACGTCCTGACTTTC; CDR3 protein: CSAGQGAGANVLTF
V gene: TRBV7-9; clone size: .; J gene: TRBJ2-7; D gene: .; CDR3 DNA: TGTGCCAGCAGCAGGGCTGCCGGGCTGGTAGGGGAGCAGTACTTC; CDR3 protein: CASSRAAGLVGEQYF
V gene: TRBV19; clone size: few; J gene: TRBJ2-2; D gene: TRBD2; CDR3 DNA: TGTGCCAGTAGTATAGACCTCCGAGGGGCGGGGGACACCGGGGAGCTGTTTTTT; CDR3 protein: CASSIDLRGAGDTGELFF
V gene: TRBV29-1; clone size: many; J gene: TRBJ2-5; D gene: .; CDR3 DNA: TGCAGCGTTTGGACGGGCCAAGAGACCCAGTACTTC; CDR3 protein: CSVWTGQETQYF
V gene: TRBV7-2; clone size: .; J gene: TRBJ1-2; D gene: TRBD1; CDR3 DNA: TGTGCCAGCAGCTTCTCTGGGACAGAAGGCTATGGCTACACCTTC; CDR3 protein: CASSFSGTEGYGYTF
V gene: TRBV27; clone size: .; J gene: TRBJ1-1; D gene: .; CDR3 DNA: TGTGCCAGCAGGCACGGCGTTGGCACTGAAGCTTTCTTT; CDR3 protein: CASRHGVGTEAFF
V gene: TRBV6-5; clone size: many; J gene: TRBJ1-4; D gene: .; CDR3 DNA: TGTGCCAGCAGTTACGCGGGACCGGGAAGGGGACTGTTTTTT; CDR3 protein: CASSYAGPGRGLFF
V gene: TRBV10-2; clone size: .; J gene: TRBJ2-5; D gene: .; CDR3 DNA: TGCGCCAGCGAAGAGACCCAGTACTTC; CDR3 protein: CASEETQYF
V gene: TRBV5-1; clone size: .; J gene: TRBJ2-5; D gene: TRBD1; CDR3 DNA: TGCGCCAGCAGCACGGGACAGGGGAAGACCCAGTACTTC; CDR3 protein: CASSTGQGKTQYF
V gene: TRBV5-1; clone size: few; J gene: TRBJ2-1; D gene: TRBD2; CDR3 DNA: TGCGCCAGCAGCTTGGCCTTTAGCGGGGGTACTGTCTATGAGCAGTTCTTC; CDR3 protein: CASSLAFSGGTVYEQFF
V gene: TRBV7-2; clone size: many; J gene: TRBJ1-2; D gene: TRBD1; CDR3 DNA: TGTGCCAGCAGCCCCCGACAGGGGTCCACCTATGGCTACACCTTC; CDR3 protein: CASSPRQGSTYGYTF
V gene: TRBV19; clone size: many; J gene: TRBJ1-2; D gene: .; CDR3 DNA: TGTGCCAGTAGTATTCGCCGGCAGGCGCGCGGCGGTGGCTACACCTTC; CDR3 protein: CASSIRRQARGGGYTF
V gene: TRBV20-1; clone size: .; J gene: TRBJ2-1; D gene: TRBD2; CDR3 DNA: TGCAGTGCTAGAGGGGTTTCAGCGGGGGATGAGCAGTTCTTC; CDR3 protein: CSARGVSAGDEQFF
V gene: TRBV6-1; clone size: few; J gene: TRBJ2-1; D gene: TRBD1; CDR3 DNA: TGTGCCAGCAGTGACCCGCCGGGGGGGACAGGGGGGAATGAGCAGTTCTTC; CDR3 protein: CASSDPPGGTGGNEQFF
V gene: TRBV5-1; clone size: many; J gene: TRBJ2-1; D gene: TRBD1; CDR3 DNA: TGCGCCAGCAGCTTGCCAGGGGGCCATGAGCAGTTCTTC; CDR3 protein: CASSLPGGHEQFF
V gene: TRBV20-1; clone size: few; J gene: TRBJ2-3; D gene: .; CDR3 DNA: TGCAGTGCTAGAGCGGGGCCAGCGTCAGATACGCAGTATTTT; CDR3 protein: CSARAGPASDTQYF
V gene: TRBV29-1; clone size: few; J gene: TRBJ2-3; D gene: .; CDR3 DNA: TGCAGCGTTGAAGATCTGCGCACAGATACGCAGTATTTT; CDR3 protein: CSVEDLRTDTQYF
V gene: TRBV5-1; clone size: few; J gene: TRBJ2-2; D gene: TRBD2; CDR3 DNA: TGCGCCAGCACCGGGGGGGCCGGCGGGGAGCTGTTTTTT; CDR3 protein: CASTGGAGGELFF
V gene: TRBV10-2; clone size: .; J gene: TRBJ1-1; D gene: TRBD1; CDR3 DNA: TGCGCCAGCAGGGGGACAGCTGAAGCTTTCTTT; CDR3 protein: CASRGTAEAFF
V gene: TRBV7-9; clone size: .; J gene: TRBJ1-6; D gene: .; CDR3 DNA: TGTGCCAGCACCCAGGACAGACTTAATTCACCCCTCCACTTT; CDR3 protein: CASTQDRLNSPLHF
V gene: TRBV4-3; clone size: .; J gene: TRBJ2-1; D gene: .; CDR3 DNA: TGCGCCAGCAGCCAAGATGTTCCTCCAAGCTCCTACAATGAGCAGTTCTTC; CDR3 protein: CASSQDVPPSSYNEQFF
V gene: TRBV20-1; clone size: few; J gene: TRBJ2-7; D gene: TRBD2; CDR3 DNA: TGCAGTGCTAGAGCGGGGGGCTACGAGCAGTACTTC; CDR3 protein: CSARAGGYEQYF